The 4 T cell receptor beta chains in this list originate from one sample, sequenced in a study of T-cell reconstitution after alpha-beta-depleted transplantation in children. Preparing the TCRbeta library involved the use of unique molecular identifiers. TCRdb reprocessed the PCR reads via MiXCR and lists one record per CDR3 protein. The sample shows a few hundred thousand distinct CDR3 sequences, around 19% of them seen only once. The sequences come from PBMCs from the stem cell graft donor, collected from the stem cell graft. Receptors were obtained from a human donor who donated a stem cell graft to a child with acute lymphoblastic leukemia.

This chain joins TRBV7-8 and TRBJ2-5; perhaps TRBD2 as D (6 bases). This CDR3 has 17 amino acids. Germline V gene lookup returns CDR1 SGHVS and CDR2 FQNEAQ. V lost 6 bases and J 0 bases, leaving 20 bases between the germline ends. CDR3 sequence (DNA): TGTGCCAGCAGTTTCCCTCAAACGCGGGGATACCAAGAGACCCAGTACTTC. Protein product: CASSFPQTRGYQETQYF.

V gene TRBV5-1 combines with J gene TRBJ2-7; perhaps D is TRBD1 or TRBD2 (5 bases each). CDR1 is SGHRS and CDR2 is YFSETQ in the germline V gene. The ends were cut back, 5 bases at V and 2 bases at J, with 11 bases in the middle. This CDR3 is built from 13 residues. The CDR3 DNA reads as TGCGCCAGCAGTACCGGGACCCCCTACGAGCAGTACTTC. The encoded protein is CASSTGTPYEQYF.

This clonotype was counted a few times. The chain links TRBV29-1 to TRBJ1-1; 7 bases match TRBD1. Germline CDR1 and CDR2: SQVTM and ANQGSEA. There are 13 residues in the CDR3. Trimming cost V 8 bases and J 0 bases; bases outside gene matches: 6. DNA of the CDR3: TGCAGCTCACAGACAGGGATGAACACTGAAGCTTTCTTT. Translated, it gives CSSQTGMNTEAFF.

In this sample, this clonotype turned up once. The chain recombines TRBV11-2 with TRBJ2-1, with D uncertain. The length of the CDR3 is 15 residues. In germline, CDR1 is SGHAT, CDR2 FQNNGV. V was cut by 1 base and J by 9 bases, with 16 bases left in between. This chain's CDR3 is CASSLVSVSMGEQFF. The CDR3 nucleotides read TGTGCCAGCAGCTTAGTCTCTGTATCTATGGGTGAGCAGTTCTTC.